The entry that follows covers one TCR beta chain sequence. Sequencing was performed with immunoSEQ multiplex PCR; in TCRdb, only in-frame clones are kept and a portion is missing. The sample lists 43,000 or so clones, over 75% seen once, with around 15% in the top ten. The sample belongs to a study of PD-L1 blockade in urothelial cancer. Time point denoted: pretreatment peripheral blood. The material was PBMCs, obtained around atezolizumab (anti-PD-L1) treatment. The receptor was isolated from a man in his fifties or sixties with urothelial cancer.

CDR3 sequence (DNA): TGTGCCAGTAAGGAACGGCGGGGCTCCTACGAGCAGTACTTC. Residues: CASKERRGSYEQYF. V gene TRBV19 combines with J gene TRBJ2-7; D is perhaps TRBD2 (6 bases). Germline V gene lookup returns CDR1 LNHDA and CDR2 SQIVND (reference sequence). The CDR3 has 14 residues. Between the trimmed V and J ends, which lost 7 bases and 0 bases, there was a span of 13 bases.